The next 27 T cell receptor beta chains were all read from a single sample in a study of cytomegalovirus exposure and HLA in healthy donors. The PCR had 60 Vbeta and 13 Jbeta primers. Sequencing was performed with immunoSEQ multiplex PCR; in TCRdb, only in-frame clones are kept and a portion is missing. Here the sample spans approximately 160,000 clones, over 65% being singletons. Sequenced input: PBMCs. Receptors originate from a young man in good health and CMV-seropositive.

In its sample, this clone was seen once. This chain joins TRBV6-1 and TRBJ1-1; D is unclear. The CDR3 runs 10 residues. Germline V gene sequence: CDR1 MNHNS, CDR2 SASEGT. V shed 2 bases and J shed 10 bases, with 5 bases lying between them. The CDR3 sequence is CASSESGAFF. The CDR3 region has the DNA TGTGCCAGCAGTGAATCCGGAGCTTTCTTT.

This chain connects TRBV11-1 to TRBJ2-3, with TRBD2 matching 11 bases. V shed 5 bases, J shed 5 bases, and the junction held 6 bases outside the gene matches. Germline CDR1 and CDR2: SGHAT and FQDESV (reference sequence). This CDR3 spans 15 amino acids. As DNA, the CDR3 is TGTGCCAGCAGCCATAGCGGGAGGGGAGGAGATACGCAGTATTTT. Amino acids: CASSHSGRGGDTQYF.

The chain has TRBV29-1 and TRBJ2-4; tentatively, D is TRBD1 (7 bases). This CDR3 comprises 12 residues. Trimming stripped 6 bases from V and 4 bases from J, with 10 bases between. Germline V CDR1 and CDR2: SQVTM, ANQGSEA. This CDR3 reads CSVEGQKNIQYF. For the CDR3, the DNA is TGCAGCGTGGAGGGACAGAAAAACATTCAGTACTTC.

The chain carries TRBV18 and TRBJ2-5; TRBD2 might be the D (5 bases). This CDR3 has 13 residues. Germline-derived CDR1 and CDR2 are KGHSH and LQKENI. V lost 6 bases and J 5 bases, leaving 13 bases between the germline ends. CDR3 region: CASSLGVQETQYF. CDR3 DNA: TGTGCCAGCTCCCTCGGGGTACAGGAGACCCAGTACTTC.

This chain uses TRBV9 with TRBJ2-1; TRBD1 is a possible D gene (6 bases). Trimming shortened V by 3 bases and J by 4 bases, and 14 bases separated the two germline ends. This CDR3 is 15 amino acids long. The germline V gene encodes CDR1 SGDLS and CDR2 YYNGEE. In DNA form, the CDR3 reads TGTGCCAGCAGCGGAGCCGGACAGTCTTACAATGAGCAGTTCTTC. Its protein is CASSGAGQSYNEQFF.

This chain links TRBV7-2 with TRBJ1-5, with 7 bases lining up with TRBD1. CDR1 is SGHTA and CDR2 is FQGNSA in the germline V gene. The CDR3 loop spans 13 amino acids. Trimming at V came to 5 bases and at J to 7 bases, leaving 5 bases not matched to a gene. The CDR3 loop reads CASSQTGHQPQHF. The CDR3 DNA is TGTGCCAGCAGCCAGACAGGGCACCAGCCCCAGCATTTT.

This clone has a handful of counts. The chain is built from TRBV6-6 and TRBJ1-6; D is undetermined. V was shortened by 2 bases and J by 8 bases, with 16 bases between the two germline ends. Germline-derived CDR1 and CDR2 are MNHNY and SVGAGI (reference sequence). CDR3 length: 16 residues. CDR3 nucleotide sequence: TGTGCCAGCAGTTACGGAGGGATGGGGTGGGATTCACCCCTCCACTTT. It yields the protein CASSYGGMGWDSPLHF.

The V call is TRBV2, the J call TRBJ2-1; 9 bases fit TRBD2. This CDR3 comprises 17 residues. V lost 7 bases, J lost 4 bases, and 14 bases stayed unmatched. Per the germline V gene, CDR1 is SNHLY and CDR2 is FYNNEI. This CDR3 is CASKQREALHQYNEQFF. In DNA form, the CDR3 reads TGTGCCAGCAAACAGCGGGAGGCCCTTCATCAGTACAATGAGCAGTTCTTC.

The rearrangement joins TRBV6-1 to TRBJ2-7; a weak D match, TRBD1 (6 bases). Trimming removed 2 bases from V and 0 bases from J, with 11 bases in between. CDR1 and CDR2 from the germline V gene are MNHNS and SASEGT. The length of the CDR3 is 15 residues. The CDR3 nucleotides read TGTGCCAGCAGTGAAAATACAGGGAGCTCCTACGAGCAGTACGTC. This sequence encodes CASSENTGSSYEQYV.

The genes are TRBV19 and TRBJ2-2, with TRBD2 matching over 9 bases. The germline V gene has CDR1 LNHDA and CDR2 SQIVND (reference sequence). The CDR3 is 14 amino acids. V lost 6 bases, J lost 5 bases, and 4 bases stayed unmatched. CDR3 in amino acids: CASRQAGGTGELFF. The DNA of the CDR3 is TGTGCCAGTAGACAGGCGGGGGGGACCGGGGAGCTGTTTTTT.

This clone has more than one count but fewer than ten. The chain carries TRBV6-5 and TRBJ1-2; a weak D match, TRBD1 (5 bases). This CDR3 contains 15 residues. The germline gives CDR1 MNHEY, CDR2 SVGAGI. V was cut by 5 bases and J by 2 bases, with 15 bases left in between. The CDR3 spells CASSQHLTENYGYTF. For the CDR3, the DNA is TGTGCCAGCAGTCAACATTTGACAGAGAACTATGGCTACACCTTC.

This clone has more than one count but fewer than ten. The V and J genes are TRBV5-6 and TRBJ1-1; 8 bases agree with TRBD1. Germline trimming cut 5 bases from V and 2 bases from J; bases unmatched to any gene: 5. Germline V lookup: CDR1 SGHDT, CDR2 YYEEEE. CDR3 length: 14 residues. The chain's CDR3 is CASSWDRTNTEAFF. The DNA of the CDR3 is TGTGCCAGCAGTTGGGACAGGACCAACACTGAAGCTTTCTTT.

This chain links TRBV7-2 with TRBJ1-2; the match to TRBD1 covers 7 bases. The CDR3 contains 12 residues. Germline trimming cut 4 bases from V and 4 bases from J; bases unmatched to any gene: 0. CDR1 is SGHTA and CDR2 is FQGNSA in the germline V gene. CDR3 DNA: TGTGCCAGCAGCTCAGGGGGCTATGGCTACACCTTC. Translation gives CASSSGGYGYTF.

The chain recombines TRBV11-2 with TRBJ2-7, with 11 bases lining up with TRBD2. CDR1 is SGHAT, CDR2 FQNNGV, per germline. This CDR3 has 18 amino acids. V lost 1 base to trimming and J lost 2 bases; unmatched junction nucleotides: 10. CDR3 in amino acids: CASSLGPSGRTTAYEQYV. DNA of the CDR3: TGTGCCAGCAGCTTAGGCCCTAGCGGGAGGACTACTGCCTACGAGCAGTACGTC.

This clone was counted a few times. The CDR3 sequence: CASSYARGEYGYTF. The CDR3 region has the DNA TGTGCCAGCAGTTACGCCAGGGGCGAATATGGCTACACCTTC. The chain recombines TRBV6-6 with TRBJ1-2; possibly TRBD1 for D (6 bases). With 2 bases removed from V and 5 bases from J, the gap between germline ends came to 12 bases. Germline V CDR1 and CDR2: MNHNY, SVGAGI (reference sequence). CDR3 length: 14 amino acids.

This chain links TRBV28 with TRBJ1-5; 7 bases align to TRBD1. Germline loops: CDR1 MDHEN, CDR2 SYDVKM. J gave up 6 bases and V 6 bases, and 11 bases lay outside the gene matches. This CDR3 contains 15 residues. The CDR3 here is CASRLETGKAQPQHF. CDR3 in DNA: TGTGCCAGCAGGCTCGAGACAGGGAAGGCTCAGCCCCAGCATTTT.

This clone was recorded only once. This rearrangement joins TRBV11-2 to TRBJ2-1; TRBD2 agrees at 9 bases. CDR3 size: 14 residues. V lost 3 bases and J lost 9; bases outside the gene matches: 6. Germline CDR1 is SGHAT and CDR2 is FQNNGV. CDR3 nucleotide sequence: TGTGCCAGCAGCTTCTTGCGGGAGGGGTCTGAGCAGTTCTTC. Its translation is CASSFLREGSEQFF. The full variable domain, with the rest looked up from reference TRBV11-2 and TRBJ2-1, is EAGVAQSPRYKIIEKRQSVAFWCNPISGHATLYWYQQILGQGPKLLIQFQNNGVVDDSQLPKDRFSAERLKGVDSTLKIQPAKLEDSAVYLCASSFLREGSEQFFGPGTRLTVL.

CDR3 sequence (DNA): TGTGCCAGCAGCTTAGGCCGGGGCAGGGGGCAGAATTCTAACTATGGCTACACCTTC. This encodes CASSLGRGRGQNSNYGYTF. The chain links TRBV7-8 to TRBJ1-2, with TRBD1 matching over 8 bases. V lost 1 base, J lost 0 bases, and 13 bases stayed unmatched. Germline CDR1 is SGHVS and CDR2 is FQNEAQ. There are 19 residues in the CDR3.

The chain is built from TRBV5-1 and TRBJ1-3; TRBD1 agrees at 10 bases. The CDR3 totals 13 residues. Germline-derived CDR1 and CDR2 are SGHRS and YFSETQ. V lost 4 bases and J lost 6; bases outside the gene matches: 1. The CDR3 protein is CASSGTGENTIYF. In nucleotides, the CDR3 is TGCGCCAGCAGCGGGACAGGGGAAAACACCATATATTTT.

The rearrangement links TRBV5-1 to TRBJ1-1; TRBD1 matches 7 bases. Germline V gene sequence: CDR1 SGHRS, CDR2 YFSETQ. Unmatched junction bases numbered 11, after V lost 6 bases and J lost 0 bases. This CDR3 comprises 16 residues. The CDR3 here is CASTDLQGPMNTEAFF. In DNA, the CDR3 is TGCGCCAGCACGGACCTACAGGGGCCCATGAACACTGAAGCTTTCTTT.

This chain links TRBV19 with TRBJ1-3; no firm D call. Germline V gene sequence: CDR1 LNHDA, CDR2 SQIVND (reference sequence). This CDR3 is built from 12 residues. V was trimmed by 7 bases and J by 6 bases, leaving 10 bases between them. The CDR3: CASTESENTIYF. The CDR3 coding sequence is TGTGCCAGTACGGAGTCGGAAAACACCATATATTTT.

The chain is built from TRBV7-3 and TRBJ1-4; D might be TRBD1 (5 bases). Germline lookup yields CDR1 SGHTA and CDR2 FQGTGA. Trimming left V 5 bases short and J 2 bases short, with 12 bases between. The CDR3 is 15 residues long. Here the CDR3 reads CASSEKTETNEKLFF. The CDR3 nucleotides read TGTGCCAGCAGCGAAAAGACAGAGACTAATGAAAAACTGTTTTTT.

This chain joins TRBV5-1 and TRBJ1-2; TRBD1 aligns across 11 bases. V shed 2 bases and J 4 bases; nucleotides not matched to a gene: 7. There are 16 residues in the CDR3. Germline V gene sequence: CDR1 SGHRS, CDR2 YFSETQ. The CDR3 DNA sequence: TGCGCCAGCAGCTTCGGGGACAGGGGGAGAGGCTATGGCTACACCTTC. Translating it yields CASSFGDRGRGYGYTF.

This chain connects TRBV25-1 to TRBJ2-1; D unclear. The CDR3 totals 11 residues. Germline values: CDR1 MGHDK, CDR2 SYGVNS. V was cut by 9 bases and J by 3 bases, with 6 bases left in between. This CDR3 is CASSIYNEQFF. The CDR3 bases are TGTGCCAGTAGCATCTACAATGAGCAGTTCTTC.

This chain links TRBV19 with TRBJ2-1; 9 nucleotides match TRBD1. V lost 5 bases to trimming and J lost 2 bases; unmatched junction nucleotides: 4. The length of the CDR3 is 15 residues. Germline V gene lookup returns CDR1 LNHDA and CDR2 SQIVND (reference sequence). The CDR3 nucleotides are TGTGCCAGTAGTGGAACAGGGGGCGCCTACAATGAGCAGTTCTTC. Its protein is CASSGTGGAYNEQFF.

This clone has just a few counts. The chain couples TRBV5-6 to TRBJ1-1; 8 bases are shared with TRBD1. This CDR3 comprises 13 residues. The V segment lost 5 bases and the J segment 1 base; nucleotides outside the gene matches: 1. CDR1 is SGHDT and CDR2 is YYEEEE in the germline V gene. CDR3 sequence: CASRGTGNTEAFF. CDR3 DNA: TGTGCCAGCAGAGGGACAGGGAACACTGAAGCTTTCTTT.

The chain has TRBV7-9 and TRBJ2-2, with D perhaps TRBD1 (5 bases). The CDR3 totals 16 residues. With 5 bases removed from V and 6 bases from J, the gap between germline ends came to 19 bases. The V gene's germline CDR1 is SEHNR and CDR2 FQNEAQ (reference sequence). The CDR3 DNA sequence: TGTGCCAGCAGCCCTCCAGAGTTAGGGGTCGCCGGGGAGCTGTTTTTT. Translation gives CASSPPELGVAGELFF.